The clone carrying this TCR beta chain was seen only a few times. These data are taken from a study of patients and donors after allogeneic stem cell transplantation. Looked up from germline, CDR1 is SGHDN and CDR2 is FVKESK. The CDR3 length is 14 residues. Trimming removed 0 bases at V and 4 bases at J, with 7 bases between. TCRdb analysed the RT-PCR reads with MiXCR anew, one entry per CDR3 protein. The top ten clones hold 7.2% of a sample with 410,000 or so distinct CDR3 sequences, roughly 17% of them seen once. This chain links TRBV14 with TRBJ2-1; no firm D call. This TCR came from a human donor who was either an allogeneic HSCT recipient or a stem cell or donor lymphocyte infusion donor (not recorded which). It is not recorded whose cells these are; they may come from a transplant donor. Sequenced sample: blood, either unsorted or a sorted T cell fraction (not recorded which). CDR3 sequence: CASSQEARYNEQFF. Here the CDR3 DNA reads TGTGCCAGCAGCCAAGAAGCCCGGTACAATGAGCAGTTCTTC.